The clone carrying this TCR beta chain was seen just once. This specimen comes from a study of cytomegalovirus exposure and HLA in healthy donors. Researchers ran the PCR with 60 Vbeta and 13 Jbeta primers. The repertoire was sequenced with immunoSEQ multiplex PCR; TCRdb's copy has only in-frame clones and lacks some. The sample yields roughly 150,000 clones, 65% to 80% seen once. Trimming removed 6 bases from V and 3 bases from J, with 9 bases in between. The CDR3 is 11 residues long. Germline values: CDR1 SQVTM, CDR2 ANQGSEA. The material sequenced was PBMCs. The V and J genes are TRBV29-1 and TRBJ2-7; D is undetermined. The receptor was isolated from a male donor in good health and CMV-seronegative. CDR3 amino acids: CSVRFDYEQYF. In DNA form, the CDR3 reads TGCAGCGTCCGGTTCGACTACGAGCAGTACTTC.